The 19 T cell receptor beta chains listed next were all sequenced from one sample in a study of cytomegalovirus exposure and HLA in healthy donors. TCRdb keeps only in-frame clones here, not all; method: immunoSEQ multiplex PCR. The sample gives 100,000 to 150,000 clones, around 90% of which show up once; roughly 2% is in the top ten. Sequenced material: PBMCs. These receptors were obtained from a woman between 18 and 29 years old in good health and CMV-seronegative.

The genes are TRBV9 and TRBJ1-4; no reliable D call. CDR1 and CDR2 from the germline V gene are SGDLS and YYNGEE. The CDR3 runs 14 residues. V was shortened by 0 bases and J by 12 bases, with 15 bases between the two germline ends. Here the CDR3 DNA reads TGTGCCAGCAGCGTAGCTCAGGTCCCCGGGGAACTGTTTTTT. Translation gives CASSVAQVPGELFF.

The chain combines TRBV30 with TRBJ2-3; D is possibly TRBD2 (6 bases). CDR1 is GTSNPN and CDR2 is SVGIG in the germline V gene (reference sequence). The germline V and J ends were trimmed by 0 bases and 4 bases, with 11 bases remaining between them. CDR3 length: 14 amino acids. CDR3 amino acids: CAWSVLTGADTQYF. CDR3 nucleotide sequence: TGTGCCTGGAGTGTACTGACGGGAGCAGATACGCAGTATTTT.

The chain couples TRBV10-2 to TRBJ2-1; TRBD2 matches at 8 bases. Germline assignment: CDR1 WSHSY and CDR2 SAAADI. The CDR3 totals 16 residues. After removal of 7 bases from V and 0 bases from J, the junction contained 8 bases not matched to a gene. The CDR3 DNA reads as TGCGCCAGCACGGGAGGGACGGCCCTCTCCTACAATGAGCAGTTCTTC. It codes for CASTGGTALSYNEQFF.

The chain couples TRBV10-1 to TRBJ1-4; no clear D gene. The CDR3 covers 13 residues. The V end was cut by 3 bases, the J end by 8 bases, with 10 bases between. Germline V gene sequence: CDR1 WNHNN, CDR2 SYGVQD (reference sequence). The CDR3 DNA sequence: TGCGCCAGCAGTGACAACCTTGAGGAAAAACTGTTTTTT. It encodes CASSDNLEEKLFF.

This chain links TRBV11-2 with TRBJ1-2, with D uncertain. Trimming stripped 5 bases from V and 2 bases from J, with 9 bases between. This CDR3 region has 13 residues. Germline lookup yields CDR1 SGHAT and CDR2 FQNNGV. The CDR3 region is CASSPGSNYGYTF. The CDR3 coding sequence is TGTGCCAGCAGCCCAGGATCCAACTATGGCTACACCTTC.

The chain combines TRBV7-6 with TRBJ1-1; D may be TRBD1 (5 bases). The V end was cut by 1 base, the J end by 3 bases, with 9 bases between. Germline V gene lookup returns CDR1 SGHVS and CDR2 FNYEAQ. There are 14 residues in the CDR3. The CDR3: CASSLVRADTEAFF. In DNA form, the CDR3 reads TGTGCCAGCAGCTTAGTCAGGGCGGACACTGAAGCTTTCTTT.

The chain has TRBV6-6 and TRBJ2-7; tentatively, D is TRBD2 (5 bases). The ends were cut back, 7 bases at V and 2 bases at J, with 15 bases in the middle. Germline CDR1 MNHNY, CDR2 SVGAGI (reference sequence). This CDR3 is built from 14 residues. CDR3 nucleotides: TGTGCCAGCAAGGACCGGGCGGAGGCCTACGAGCAGTACTTC. Translating gives CASKDRAEAYEQYF.

The genes are TRBV2 and TRBJ1-5, with a possible D match to TRBD1 (6 bases). V dropped 6 bases and J dropped 0 bases, with 18 bases sitting between them. Germline CDR1 reads SNHLY; CDR2 reads FYNNEI. The CDR3 length is 17 residues. This chain's CDR3 is CASSGRGGGDSNQPQHF. The CDR3 bases are TGTGCCAGCAGCGGCAGGGGTGGTGGGGATAGCAATCAGCCCCAGCATTTT.

The chain recombines TRBV29-1 with TRBJ2-1; possible D gene TRBD2, 5 bases. Germline V CDR1 and CDR2: SQVTM, ANQGSEA. This CDR3 comprises 13 residues. Trimming removed 7 bases at V and 0 bases at J, with 10 bases between. In DNA, the CDR3 is TGCAGCGCTACAGCGGACTCCTACAATGAGCAGTTCTTC. It encodes CSATADSYNEQFF.

The chain employs TRBV25-1 and TRBJ2-3; tentatively, D is TRBD2 (6 bases). Germline-derived CDR1 and CDR2 are MGHDK and SYGVNS. The CDR3 is 15 residues long. The V end lost 6 bases, the J end lost 1 base, and 14 bases lay between the germline ends. CDR3 nucleotide sequence: TGTGCCAGCAGCCCGGGACTTTGGGGCACAGATACGCAGTATTTT. Protein product: CASSPGLWGTDTQYF.

This chain joins TRBV19 and TRBJ1-5; D gene ambiguous. This CDR3 is 16 amino acids long. In germline, CDR1 is LNHDA, CDR2 SQIVND (reference sequence). Trimming took off 7 bases at V and 2 bases at J, with 18 bases between the two ends. CDR3 sequence reads: CASTPGRVGGNQPQHF. CDR3 coding DNA: TGTGCCAGTACTCCCGGTAGGGTGGGAGGCAATCAGCCCCAGCATTTT.

The chain employs TRBV18 and TRBJ1-1; D may be TRBD1 (5 bases). The CDR3 consists of 14 residues. Germline CDR1 reads KGHSH; CDR2 reads LQKENI. Trimming removed 3 bases from V and 3 bases from J, with 11 bases in between. CDR3 coding DNA: TGTGCCAGCTCACCTCTAACGGGGGACACTGAAGCTTTCTTT. Amino acid sequence: CASSPLTGDTEAFF.

The genes are TRBV27 and TRBJ1-2; 9 nucleotides align to TRBD1. The germline V gene has CDR1 MNHEY and CDR2 SMNVEV (reference sequence). Losses at the gene ends were 6 bases for V and 0 bases for J; bases not matched to a gene: 8. The CDR3 covers 16 residues. As DNA, the CDR3 is TGTGCCAGCAGCCGACAGGGGGGGACAGCTAACTATGGCTACACCTTC. Its translation is CASSRQGGTANYGYTF.

The V and J genes are TRBV5-4 and TRBJ2-7; TRBD2 matches 11 bases. Trimming at V came to 2 bases and at J to 5 bases, leaving 6 bases not matched to a gene. The CDR3 spans 15 residues. CDR1 and CDR2 from the germline V gene are SGHNT and YYREEE (reference sequence). CDR3 protein: CASSLTSGSFNEQYF. CDR3 DNA: TGTGCCAGCAGCTTAACTAGCGGGAGCTTTAACGAGCAGTACTTC. The full variable domain, with the rest looked up from reference TRBV5-4 and TRBJ2-7, is ETGVTQSPTHLIKTRGQQVTLRCSSQSGHNTVSWYQQALGQGPQFIFQYYREEENGRGNFPPRFSGLQFPNYSSELNVNALELDDSALYLCASSLTSGSFNEQYFGPGTRLTVT.

The J gene is TRBJ2-5, the V gene TRBV5-6, with 8 nucleotides matching TRBD2. V gave up 5 bases and J gave up 2 bases; unmatched junction bases: 11. The CDR3 totals 16 residues. Germline V gene sequence: CDR1 SGHDT, CDR2 YYEEEE. CDR3 sequence (DNA): TGTGCCAGCAGGGGGCGGAGTAGCGGGGCACAAGAGACCCAGTACTTC. This gives the protein CASRGRSSGAQETQYF.

The genes are TRBV7-3 and TRBJ2-2, with TRBD2 identical over 7 bases. With V trimmed by 4 bases and J by 4 bases, 9 bases remained unmatched. The CDR3 length is 16 residues. Germline V gene data show CDR1 as SGHTA and CDR2 as FQGTGA. CDR3 region: CASSSRLAASTGELFF. CDR3 in DNA: TGTGCCAGCAGCTCCCGACTAGCCGCCAGCACCGGGGAGCTGTTTTTT.

The rearrangement joins TRBV6-5 to TRBJ2-2; 7 bases line up with TRBD2. With 0 bases clipped from V and 3 bases from J, the junction kept 4 bases outside the gene matches. CDR3 size: 16 residues. The germline gives CDR1 MNHEY, CDR2 SVGAGI. The chain's CDR3 is CASSYSPAGYTGELFF. CDR3 DNA sequence: TGTGCCAGCAGTTACTCCCCAGCGGGGTACACCGGGGAGCTGTTTTTT.

This chain connects TRBV5-1 to TRBJ2-7; 11 nucleotides line up with TRBD1. Losses at the gene ends were 4 bases for V and 0 bases for J; bases not matched to a gene: 6. The CDR3 extends over 16 amino acids. CDR1 and CDR2 from the germline V gene are SGHRS and YFSETQ. CDR3 protein: CASSPKGTGGSYEQYF. As DNA, the CDR3 is TGCGCCAGCAGCCCTAAGGGGACAGGGGGCTCCTACGAGCAGTACTTC.

The V gene is TRBV4-1, the J gene TRBJ2-7, with 9 bases aligning to TRBD1. J was trimmed by 6 bases and V by 2 bases; bases with no gene match: 11. CDR3 length equals 16 residues. CDR1 MGHRA and CDR2 YSYEKL come from the germline V gene. CDR3 nucleotide sequence: TGCGCCAGCAGCCAACCACCTAGGCAACAGGGGGCCGAGCAGTACTTC. Translating gives CASSQPPRQQGAEQYF.